The 32 T cell receptor beta chains in this list originate from one sample, sequenced in a study of T cell responses to AZD1222 COVID-19 vaccine. Sequencing used immunoSEQ multiplex PCR; TCRdb keeps in-frame clones, though not all of them. The sample carries more than 80,000 clones, 88% recorded once. The input for sequencing was peripheral blood, taken on day 0 of AZD1222 vaccination. Every receptor here comes from an adult in good health.

J is TRBJ2-1 and V is TRBV5-4; 10 bases are a match to TRBD2. CDR3 length equals 16 residues. The V gene end was trimmed by 4 bases and the J gene end by 6 bases; junction bases not matched to a gene: 10. Looked up from germline, CDR1 is SGHNT and CDR2 is YYREEE (reference sequence). The CDR3 DNA reads as TGTGCCAGCAGCCAGAGGCTAGCGGGAGTTGGCAATGAGCAGTTCTTC. It specifies CASSQRLAGVGNEQFF.

This chain uses TRBV7-6 with TRBJ2-3, with 8 bases identical to TRBD2. The CDR3 spans 17 residues. V trimming: 5 bases; J trimming: 4 bases; junction bases outside the gene matches: 14. Germline values: CDR1 SGHVS, CDR2 FNYEAQ. Written as DNA, the CDR3 is TGTGCCAGCAGCCGAGTAGGTGGCGGGAGGTTGCCAGATACGCAGTATTTT. This gives the protein CASSRVGGGRLPDTQYF.

The chain employs TRBV7-6 and TRBJ1-2; 8 nucleotides line up with TRBD1. The trim removed 0 bases at V and 6 bases at J, leaving 9 bases unmatched. The CDR3 has 16 residues. CDR1 is SGHVS, CDR2 FNYEAQ, per germline. The chain's CDR3 is CASSLAHSGQGDGYTF. CDR3 coding DNA: TGTGCCAGCAGCTTAGCGCACAGCGGACAGGGCGATGGCTACACCTTC. Full variable domain (rest looked up from reference TRBV7-6 and TRBJ1-2): GAGVSQSPRYKVTKRGQDVALRCDPISGHVSLYWYRQALGQGPEFLTYFNYEAQQDKSGLPNDRFSAERPEGSISTLTIQRTEQRDSAMYRCASSLAHSGQGDGYTFGSGTRLTVV.

The rearrangement joins TRBV7-9 to TRBJ2-1; 9 nucleotides match TRBD2. The ends lost 4 bases at V and 2 bases at J; junction bases unmatched: 9. CDR1 and CDR2 (germline): SEHNR, FQNEAQ (reference sequence). This CDR3 region has 17 residues. CDR3 in amino acids: CASSSQLAGVPYNEQFF. CDR3 coding DNA: TGTGCCAGCAGCTCGCAATTAGCGGGAGTCCCCTACAATGAGCAGTTCTTC.

The chain carries TRBV5-4 and TRBJ2-3; 8 positions match TRBD2. The CDR3 contains 15 residues. V dropped 4 bases and J dropped 3; count of bases not matched to a gene: 7. Germline lookup yields CDR1 SGHNT and CDR2 YYREEE (reference sequence). The CDR3 nucleotides read TGTGCCAGCAGCAATGGACTAGCAGAGACAGATACGCAGTATTTT. Protein product: CASSNGLAETDTQYF.

V gene TRBV5-1 combines with J gene TRBJ2-7; D remains ambiguous. The CDR3 runs to 12 residues. From germline, CDR1 is SGHRS and CDR2 YFSETQ. The V gene lost 0 bases and the J gene lost 3 bases, with 4 bases spanning the gap. CDR3 residues: CASSLGDYEQYF. The CDR3, as DNA: TGCGCCAGCAGCTTGGGGGACTACGAGCAGTACTTC.

V usage is TRBV9 and J usage is TRBJ2-3, with a weak D call TRBD2 (6 bases). V was shortened by 6 bases and J by 1 base, with 15 bases between the two germline ends. The length of the CDR3 is 15 residues. Per the germline V gene, CDR1 is SGDLS and CDR2 is YYNGEE. CDR3: CASTPQASGTDTQYF. In DNA form, the CDR3 reads TGTGCCAGCACCCCCCAGGCTAGCGGCACAGATACGCAGTATTTT.

The chain couples TRBV19 to TRBJ2-3, with D unresolved. V gave up 3 bases and J gave up 6 bases, with 4 bases separating them. The germline V gene encodes CDR1 LNHDA and CDR2 SQIVND (reference sequence). The CDR3 is 11 amino acids. The CDR3 reads CASSMFDTQYF. CDR3 nucleotides: TGTGCCAGTAGTATGTTTGATACGCAGTATTTT.

In this sample, this clone turned up a few times. This chain links TRBV3-1 (or the pseudogene TRBV3-2) with TRBJ1-6; unclear D gene. V was cut by 3 bases and J by 6 bases, with 12 bases left in between. In germline, CDR1 is LGHDT, CDR2 YNNKEL (reference sequence). This CDR3 is built from 15 residues. The CDR3, as DNA: TGTGCCAGCAGCCAGAACCTAGACCCTAATTCACCCCTCCACTTT. This translates into CASSQNLDPNSPLHF.

This chain links TRBV5-1 with TRBJ1-1; a possible D gene is TRBD1 (6 bases). Trimming stripped 5 bases from V and 5 bases from J, with 16 bases between. Germline-derived CDR1 and CDR2 are SGHRS and YFSETQ. The CDR3 is made up of 14 amino acids. The CDR3 loop reads CASRLEGEGTEAFF. CDR3 coding DNA: TGCGCCAGCAGACTGGAGGGGGAGGGGACTGAAGCTTTCTTT.

CDR3 nucleotide sequence: TGCGCCAGCAGTGACGGGGACTTCTCTGGAAACACCATATATTTT. Translating gives CASSDGDFSGNTIYF. V usage is TRBV10-1 and J usage is TRBJ1-3, with a tentative D call TRBD1 (5 bases). Per germline, CDR1 WNHNN and CDR2 SYGVQD (reference sequence). CDR3 length: 15 residues. V was clipped by 3 bases and J by 0 bases, with 9 bases between them.

CDR3 in DNA: TGTGCCAGCAGTCCAAGGGGTTACACTGAAGCTTTCTTT. Translation gives CASSPRGYTEAFF. This rearrangement joins TRBV6-1 to TRBJ1-1; possibly TRBD1 for D (5 bases). Germline V gives CDR1 MNHNS, CDR2 SASEGT. The V and J ends lost 5 bases and 3 bases respectively, with 10 bases between them. The CDR3 is made up of 13 amino acids.

The chain combines TRBV10-3 with TRBJ1-2; D is undetermined. V was shortened by 3 bases and J by 4 bases, with 12 bases between the two germline ends. CDR3 length equals 14 residues. Per germline, CDR1 ENHRY and CDR2 SYGVKD. CDR3 loop: CAISDPDQSYGYTF. The CDR3 nucleotides read TGTGCCATCAGTGACCCCGACCAGTCCTATGGCTACACCTTC.

V is TRBV4-1 and J is TRBJ1-4, with D unclear. The CDR3 spans 15 residues. The V end lost 1 base, the J end lost 0 bases, and 6 bases lay between the germline ends. The V gene's germline CDR1 is MGHRA and CDR2 YSYEKL. CDR3 loop: CASSQGTATNEKLFF. The CDR3 DNA follows: TGCGCCAGCAGCCAAGGAACGGCAACTAATGAAAAACTGTTTTTT.

This sequence joins TRBV29-1 and TRBJ2-7, with D unresolved. Trimming pared 7 bases from V and 2 bases from J, leaving 9 bases between. The germline CDR1 and CDR2 sequences are SQVTM and ANQGSEA. The CDR3 contains 11 residues. The CDR3, as DNA: TGCAGCGCTGGGCCGCCCTACGAGCAGTACTTC. Amino acids: CSAGPPYEQYF.

Concerning this clone: Other DNA sequences in this specimen translate into the identical CDR3. This chain uses TRBV19 with TRBJ2-5; D not certain. Trimming stripped 4 bases from V and 2 bases from J, with 8 bases between. The length of the CDR3 is 13 residues. The germline CDR1 and CDR2 sequences are LNHDA and SQIVND (reference sequence). The CDR3 spells CASSRAFQETQYF. The DNA of the CDR3 is TGTGCCAGTAGTAGGGCCTTTCAAGAGACCCAGTACTTC. The full variable domain, in which reference TRBV19 and TRBJ2-5 provide the parts outside the CDR3, is DGGITQSPKYLFRKEGQNVTLSCEQNLNHDAMYWYRQDPGQGLRLIYYSQIVNDFQKGDIAEGYSVSREKKESFPLTVTSAQKNPTAFYLCASSRAFQETQYFGPGTRLLVL.

The rearrangement uses TRBV7-7 and TRBJ2-2, with a possible D match to TRBD2 (6 bases). Germline-derived CDR1 and CDR2 are SSHAT and FNYEAQ (reference sequence). The V and J ends lost 0 bases and 4 bases respectively, with 9 bases between them. CDR3 length: 15 amino acids. The CDR3: CASSLAGGGTGELFF. CDR3 in DNA: TGTGCCAGCAGCTTAGCTGGGGGAGGCACCGGGGAGCTGTTTTTT.

The rearrangement uses TRBV19 and TRBJ1-5; 7 nucleotides agree with TRBD1. CDR3 length equals 14 residues. The trim removed 4 bases at V and 5 bases at J, leaving 5 bases unmatched. In germline, CDR1 is LNHDA, CDR2 SQIVND (reference sequence). The CDR3 sequence: CASSKQGVYQPQHF. CDR3 DNA sequence: TGTGCCAGTAGTAAGCAGGGGGTATATCAGCCCCAGCATTTT.

This clone has just one count. The chain is built from TRBV28 and TRBJ1-3, with a tentative D call TRBD1 (5 bases). The CDR3 spans 15 residues. The germline V and J ends were trimmed by 7 bases and 0 bases, with 13 bases remaining between them. Germline V gene data show CDR1 as MDHEN and CDR2 as SYDVKM. As DNA, the CDR3 is TGTGCCAGCAAAACAGGAGACCTCTCTGGAAACACCATATATTTT. Its protein product is CASKTGDLSGNTIYF.

This sequence joins TRBV11-2 and TRBJ2-3; 14 bases fit TRBD2. V lost 5 bases and J lost 6; bases outside the gene matches: 7. The CDR3 covers 16 residues. The germline V gene has CDR1 SGHAT and CDR2 FQNNGV. CDR3 sequence (DNA): TGTGCCAGCAGCCACGAGACTAGCGGGAGGGGGGATACGCAGTATTTT. Its translation is CASSHETSGRGDTQYF.

The gene calls are TRBV9 and TRBJ1-1; D possibly corresponds to TRBD1 (6 bases). Germline-derived CDR1 and CDR2 are SGDLS and YYNGEE. Trimming stripped 0 bases from V and 0 bases from J, with 12 bases between. This CDR3 region has 16 residues. CDR3 region: CASSVVGGGLNTEAFF. Written as DNA, the CDR3 is TGTGCCAGCAGCGTAGTTGGGGGGGGCCTGAACACTGAAGCTTTCTTT. Using reference TRBV9 and TRBJ1-1 for the parts outside the CDR3, the full variable domain is DSGVTQTPKHLITATGQRVTLRCSPRSGDLSVYWYQQSLDQGLQFLIQYYNGEERAKGNILERFSAQQFPDLHSELNLSSLELGDSALYFCASSVVGGGLNTEAFFGQGTRLTVV.

The chain couples TRBV30 to TRBJ1-5; D call uncertain. This CDR3 contains 14 residues. The germline V gene has CDR1 GTSNPN and CDR2 SVGIG (reference sequence). Trimming took 2 bases from V and 1 from J, leaving 9 bases between them. In nucleotides, the CDR3 is TGTGCCTGGAGTCCTTGGGCCAGCAATCAGCCCCAGCATTTT. This codes for CAWSPWASNQPQHF.

This sequence joins TRBV7-9 and TRBJ2-4; TRBD1 might be the D (5 bases). Deletions cut 5 bases from V and 3 bases from J, with 17 bases between. The CDR3 is made up of 16 amino acids. Germline V gene sequence: CDR1 SEHNR, CDR2 FQNEAQ (reference sequence). CDR3 protein: CASSPGAGTNKNIQYF. For the CDR3, the DNA is TGTGCCAGCAGCCCTGGGGCAGGTACTAACAAAAACATTCAGTACTTC.

This chain joins TRBV28 and TRBJ2-7, with TRBD1 identical over 10 bases. The CDR3 covers 14 residues. CDR1 is MDHEN and CDR2 is SYDVKM in the germline V gene. After removal of 5 bases from V and 4 bases from J, the junction contained 5 bases not matched to a gene. The CDR3 DNA reads as TGTGCCAGCAGTGACCGGGACAGGGGTTACGAGCAGTACTTC. Translated: CASSDRDRGYEQYF.

In DNA form, the CDR3 reads TGTGCAAGTCGGGTCAGGGGAAAATCTGGAAACACCATATATTTT. It encodes CASRVRGKSGNTIYF. The gene calls are TRBV12-2 and TRBJ1-3; the listed D gene, TRBD1, was not tested against the DNA. TRBV12-2 is deemed a pseudogene. The CDR3 spans 15 residues.

The chain combines TRBV7-9 with TRBJ2-7; 14 bases agree with TRBD2. Trimming removed 5 bases from V and 8 bases from J; junction bases left unmatched: 8. Germline loops: CDR1 SEHNR, CDR2 FQNEAQ (reference sequence). The length of the CDR3 is 15 residues. The CDR3 DNA sequence: TGTGCCAGCAGCCCAGGGGGACTAGCGGGAGCTAAGCAGTACTTC. Its translation is CASSPGGLAGAKQYF.

This clone was seen a handful of times. The chain combines TRBV7-8 with TRBJ1-6; D is unclear. The V and J ends lost 5 bases and 7 bases respectively, with 12 bases between them. The CDR3 has 14 amino acids. Per the germline V gene, CDR1 is SGHVS and CDR2 is FQNEAQ. The CDR3 region has the DNA TGTGCCAGCAGCCCCGTCGTCGGGAATTCACCCCTCCACTTT. As protein: CASSPVVGNSPLHF.

V gene TRBV4-3 combines with J gene TRBJ2-5, with D unclear. The germline V gene encodes CDR1 LGHNA and CDR2 YSLEER. V shed 1 base and J shed 0 bases, with 6 bases lying between them. The CDR3 extends over 14 amino acids. CDR3 loop: CASSQGVYQETQYF. In DNA form, the CDR3 reads TGCGCCAGCAGCCAAGGAGTGTACCAAGAGACCCAGTACTTC.

The chain has TRBV20-1 and TRBJ2-1; a weak D match, TRBD2 (5 bases). From germline, CDR1 is DFQATT and CDR2 SNEGSKA (reference sequence). The V end lost 2 bases, the J end lost 6 bases, and 5 bases lay between the germline ends. The length of the CDR3 is 11 residues. The CDR3 here is CSARTSNEQFF. DNA of the CDR3: TGCAGTGCTAGAACTAGCAATGAGCAGTTCTTC.

V usage is TRBV2 and J usage is TRBJ1-1; TRBD1 matches 7 bases. The CDR3 length is 12 residues. Germline assignment: CDR1 SNHLY and CDR2 FYNNEI. V shed 1 base, J shed 11 bases, and the junction held 4 bases outside the gene matches. Written as DNA, the CDR3 is TGTGCCAGCAGTGAAGGACAGGGAAGCGCTTTCTTT. Amino acid sequence: CASSEGQGSAFF. The full variable domain, in which reference TRBV2 and TRBJ1-1 provide the parts outside the CDR3, is EPEVTQTPSHQVTQMGQEVILRCVPISNHLYFYWYRQILGQKVEFLVSFYNNEISEKSEIFDDQFSVERPDGSNFTLKIRSTKLEDSAMYFCASSEGQGSAFFGQGTRLTVV.

The chain couples TRBV5-4 to TRBJ2-3; D ambiguous. Germline CDR1 reads SGHNT; CDR2 reads YYREEE (reference sequence). There are 13 residues in the CDR3. Deletions cut 0 bases from V and 6 bases from J, with 8 bases between. The CDR3 protein is CASSLGSSDTQYF. DNA for the CDR3: TGTGCCAGCAGCTTGGGTAGCTCCGATACGCAGTATTTT.

Only a few counts were recorded for this clone. The genes are TRBV6-5 and TRBJ2-7; D gene uncertain. CDR3 length: 13 amino acids. Germline loops: CDR1 MNHEY, CDR2 SVGAGI. Trimming left V 2 bases short and J 3 bases short, with 8 bases between. The CDR3 DNA reads as TGTGCCAGCAGTTACAGGGCTGACTACGAGCAGTACTTC. Translation: CASSYRADYEQYF.